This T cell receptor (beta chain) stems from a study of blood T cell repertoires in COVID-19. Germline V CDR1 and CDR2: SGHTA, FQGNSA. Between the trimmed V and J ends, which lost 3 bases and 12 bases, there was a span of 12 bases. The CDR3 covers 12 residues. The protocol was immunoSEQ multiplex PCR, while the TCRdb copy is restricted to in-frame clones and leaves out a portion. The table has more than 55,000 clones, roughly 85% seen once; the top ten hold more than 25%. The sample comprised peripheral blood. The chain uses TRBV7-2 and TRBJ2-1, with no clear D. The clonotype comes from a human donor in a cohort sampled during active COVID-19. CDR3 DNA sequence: TGTGCCAGCAGCTTCCTCCTGGCGGTGCAGTTCTTC. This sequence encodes CASSFLLAVQFF. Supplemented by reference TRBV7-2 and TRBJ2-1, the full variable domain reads GAGVSQSPSNKVTEKGKDVELRCDPISGHTALYWYRQSLGQGLEFLIYFQGNSAPDKSGLPSDRFSAERTGGSVSTLTIQRTQQEDSAVYLCASSFLLAVQFFGPGTRLTVL.